Listed below are T cell receptor beta chains from one sample, sequenced in a study of cytomegalovirus exposure and HLA in healthy donors. The protocol was immunoSEQ multiplex PCR, while the TCRdb copy is restricted to in-frame clones and leaves out a portion. The sample records around 200,000 clones, around three quarters being singletons. The material sequenced was PBMCs. The receptors come from a woman aged 45-60 years in good health and CMV-seronegative. CDR3s include the opening cysteine and the closing phenylalanine or tryptophan. A D gene is named only where the DNA matches it firmly. Some rows mark clone size as missing; the rest say once, few, many or name a class of expanded clone.

size	V	D	J	CDR3	DNA
few	TRBV6-1	TRBD1	TRBJ2-5	CASSETGGRETQYF	TGTGCCAGCTCCGAGACAGGGGGCAGGGAGACCCAGTACTTC
.	TRBV14	.	TRBJ1-3	CASSQIANTIYF	TGTGCCAGCAGCCAAATAGCAAACACCATATATTTT
.	TRBV7-9	TRBD1	TRBJ2-7	CSSSPRDRVHEQYF	TGTTCCAGCAGCCCCCGGGACAGGGTGCACGAGCAGTACTTC
.	TRBV5-6	.	TRBJ1-3	CASSPTGREGNTIYF	TGTGCCAGCAGCCCCACGGGACGGGAGGGAAACACCATATATTTT
.	TRBV7-9	TRBD2	TRBJ2-7	CASSLGLQAYEQYF	TGTGCCAGCAGCTTGGGACTACAGGCCTACGAGCAGTACTTC
few	TRBV15	.	TRBJ1-2	CATSRSTDNRCGYTF	TGTGCCACCAGCAGATCGACCGACAACCGCTGTGGCTACACCTTC
few	TRBV7-9	TRBD1	TRBJ2-1	CASSLGGTAANEQFF	TGTGCCAGCAGCTTAGGGGGGACAGCCGCGAATGAGCAGTTCTTC
.	TRBV7-2	.	TRBJ2-3	CASSLGGGRATDTQYF	TGTGCCAGCAGCTTAGGGGGGGGGCGTGCCACAGATACGCAGTATTTT
.	TRBV7-9	TRBD1	TRBJ1-2	CASSTGTGENYGYTF	TGTGCCAGCAGCACCGGGACAGGGGAGAACTATGGCTACACCTTC
.	TRBV28	TRBD1	TRBJ1-1	CASSFPRDREGKRTEAFF	TGTGCCAGCAGTTTCCCCCGGGACAGGGAAGGGAAGAGAACTGAAGCTTTCTTT
.	TRBV19	.	TRBJ1-4	CASSLTERNEKLFF	TGTGCCAGTAGCCTTACAGAGCGGAATGAAAAACTGTTTTTT
.	TRBV18	.	TRBJ2-2	CASSTQKNTGELFF	TGTGCCAGCTCCACCCAGAAGAACACCGGGGAGCTGTTTTTT
once	TRBV5-6	TRBD1	TRBJ2-3	CASSYRGTGEKDTQYF	TGTGCCAGCAGCTACCGCGGGACAGGGGAGAAAGATACGCAGTATTTT
.	TRBV28	.	TRBJ1-6	CASSFSTFLSSSYNSPLHF	TGTGCCAGCAGTTTTAGTACCTTCTTGTCGAGCTCCTATAATTCACCCCTCCACTTT
once	TRBV11-2	TRBD1	TRBJ1-2	CASSLERTGKFVGYTF	TGTGCCAGCAGCTTAGAAAGGACAGGGAAATTTGTTGGCTACACCTTC
.	TRBV15	.	TRBJ1-1	CATSRDPGLVTEAFF	TGTGCCACCAGCAGAGATCCGGGTTTGGTCACTGAAGCTTTCTTT
.	TRBV28	.	TRBJ1-1	CASSFGGATEAFF	TGTGCCAGCAGTTTCGGGGGGGCTACTGAAGCTTTCTTT
.	TRBV27	TRBD1	TRBJ1-5	CAGPPRGGLSNQPQHF	TGTGCCGGACCCCCCAGAGGGGGCCTTTCCAATCAGCCCCAGCATTTT
.	TRBV11-2	TRBD1	TRBJ1-4	CASSLWSGGNEKLFF	TGTGCCAGCAGCTTATGGTCAGGGGGTAATGAAAAACTGTTTTTT
.	TRBV19	.	TRBJ1-5	CASSPVSGNQPQHF	TGTGCCAGTAGTCCGGTCTCGGGCAATCAGCCCCAGCATTTT
.	TRBV7-3	.	TRBJ1-1	CASSSTGRSGTFF	TGTGCCAGCAGCTCCACAGGTCGGAGTGGAACTTTCTTT
once	TRBV30	.	TRBJ1-3	CAWSGTRGNTIYF	TGTGCCTGGAGTGGGACTCGTGGAAACACCATATATTTT
.	TRBV6-6	TRBD1	TRBJ2-7	CASNQGVSYEQYF	TGTGCCAGCAACCAGGGGGTAAGCTACGAGCAGTACTTC
.	TRBV14	.	TRBJ1-4	CASRRGENEKLFF	TGTGCCAGCCGGCGGGGAGAGAATGAAAAACTGTTTTTT
.	TRBV6-1	TRBD2	TRBJ2-7	CASSELTSGFYEQYF	TGTGCCAGCAGTGAACTTACTAGCGGATTCTACGAGCAGTACTTC
.	TRBV2	.	TRBJ1-6	CASSENIPHNSPLHF	TGTGCCAGCAGTGAAAACATCCCCCATAATTCACCCCTCCACTTT
few	TRBV29-1	TRBD1	TRBJ2-2	CSGGPTGQGGELFF	TGCAGCGGTGGGCCGACAGGGCAGGGCGGGGAGCTGTTTTTT
.	TRBV7-2	.	TRBJ1-1	CASSPQSGGRMNTEAFF	TGTGCCAGCAGCCCCCAGAGCGGGGGTCGGATGAACACTGAAGCTTTCTTT
.	TRBV28	.	TRBJ1-5	CASSTFGQPQHF	TGTGCCAGCAGTACTTTCGGTCAGCCCCAGCATTTT
.	TRBV10-1	.	TRBJ1-1	CASRSGAVTEAFF	TGCGCCAGCAGAAGTGGGGCTGTCACTGAAGCTTTCTTT
few	TRBV7-8	.	TRBJ1-2	CASSLDLTGGNYGYTF	TGTGCCAGCAGCTTAGACCTGACAGGCGGTAACTATGGCTACACCTTC
few	TRBV18	.	TRBJ2-2	CASSPIPPSTSTGELFF	TGTGCCAGCTCACCTATCCCGCCGTCTACCTCCACCGGGGAGCTGTTTTTT
.	TRBV4-2	.	TRBJ1-2	CASSQDRQAIYGYTF	TGTGCCAGCAGCCAAGATAGGCAGGCAATTTATGGCTACACCTTC
.	TRBV10-3	.	TRBJ2-7	CAIRVGAGAYEQYF	TGTGCCATACGGGTCGGAGCTGGAGCCTACGAGCAGTACTTC
.	TRBV5-1	.	TRBJ2-3	CASSLGGGRTDTQYF	TGCGCCAGCAGCTTGGGGGGGGGCCGGACAGATACGCAGTATTTT
.	TRBV7-9	TRBD2	TRBJ2-1	CSSSSLGRNSGRVYEQFF	TGTTCCAGCAGCTCCCTCGGGAGGAATAGCGGGAGGGTCTATGAGCAGTTCTTC
few	TRBV18	.	TRBJ2-5	CASSVYPKGETQYF	TGTGCCAGCTCTGTTTACCCCAAGGGGGAGACCCAGTACTTC
.	TRBV4-1	.	TRBJ2-7	CASSHFGLGPGEQYF	TGCGCCAGCAGCCATTTCGGCCTAGGTCCGGGGGAGCAGTACTTC
once	TRBV4-1	TRBD1	TRBJ1-1	CASSQTPWAGGPMNTEAFF	TGCGCCAGCAGCCAAACCCCTTGGGCAGGGGGCCCCATGAACACTGAAGCTTTCTTT
.	TRBV5-1	TRBD1	TRBJ2-2	CASTSEWGQGNTGELFF	TGCGCCAGCACCTCCGAGTGGGGACAGGGGAACACCGGGGAGCTGTTTTTT
.	TRBV30	TRBD1	TRBJ2-1	CAWSITDRGRGNEQFF	TGTGCCTGGAGTATCACGGACAGGGGGCGAGGTAATGAGCAGTTCTTC